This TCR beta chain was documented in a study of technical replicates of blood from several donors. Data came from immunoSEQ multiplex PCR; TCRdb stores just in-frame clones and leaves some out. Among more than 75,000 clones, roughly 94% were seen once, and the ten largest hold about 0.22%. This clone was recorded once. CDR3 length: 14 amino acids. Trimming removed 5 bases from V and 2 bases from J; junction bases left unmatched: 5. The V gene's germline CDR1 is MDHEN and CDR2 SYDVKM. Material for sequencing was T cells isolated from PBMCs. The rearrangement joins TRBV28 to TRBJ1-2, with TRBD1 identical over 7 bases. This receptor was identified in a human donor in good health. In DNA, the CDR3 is TGTGCCAGCAGTGAAGTCAGGGGGAACTATGGCTACACCTTC. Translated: CASSEVRGNYGYTF.